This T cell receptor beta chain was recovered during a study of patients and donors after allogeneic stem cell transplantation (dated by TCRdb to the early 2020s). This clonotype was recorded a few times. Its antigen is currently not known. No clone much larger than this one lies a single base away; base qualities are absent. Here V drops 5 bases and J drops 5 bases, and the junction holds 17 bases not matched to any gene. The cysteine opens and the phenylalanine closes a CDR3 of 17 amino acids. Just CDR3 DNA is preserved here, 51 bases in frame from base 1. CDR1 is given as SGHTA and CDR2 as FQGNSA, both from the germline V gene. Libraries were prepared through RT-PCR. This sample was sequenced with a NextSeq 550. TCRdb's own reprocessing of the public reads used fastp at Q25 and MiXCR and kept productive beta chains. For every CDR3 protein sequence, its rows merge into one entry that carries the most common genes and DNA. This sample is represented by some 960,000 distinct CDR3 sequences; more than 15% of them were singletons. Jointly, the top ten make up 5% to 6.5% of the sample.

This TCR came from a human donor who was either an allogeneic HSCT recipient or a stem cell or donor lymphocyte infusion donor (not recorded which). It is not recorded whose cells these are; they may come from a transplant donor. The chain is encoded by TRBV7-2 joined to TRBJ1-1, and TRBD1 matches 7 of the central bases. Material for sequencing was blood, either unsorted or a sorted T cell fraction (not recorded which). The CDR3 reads CASSPGPGTATRTEAFF. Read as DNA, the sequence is TGTGCCAGCAGCCCCGGTCCCGGGACAGCTACGAGGACTGAAGCTTTCTTT.